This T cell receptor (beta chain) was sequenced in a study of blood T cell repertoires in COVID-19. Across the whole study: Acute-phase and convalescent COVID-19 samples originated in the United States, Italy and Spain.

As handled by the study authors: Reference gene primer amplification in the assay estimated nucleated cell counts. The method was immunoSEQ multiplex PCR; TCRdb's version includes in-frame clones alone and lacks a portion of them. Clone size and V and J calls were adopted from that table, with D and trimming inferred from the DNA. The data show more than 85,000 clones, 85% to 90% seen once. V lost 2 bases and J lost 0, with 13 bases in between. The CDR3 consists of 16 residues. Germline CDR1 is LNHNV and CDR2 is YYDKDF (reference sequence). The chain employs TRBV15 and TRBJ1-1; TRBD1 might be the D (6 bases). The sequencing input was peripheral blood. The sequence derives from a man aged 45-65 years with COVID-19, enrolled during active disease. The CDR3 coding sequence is TGTGCCACCAGCAGAAACAGGGAGTACATGAACACTGAAGCTTTCTTT. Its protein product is CATSRNREYMNTEAFF.